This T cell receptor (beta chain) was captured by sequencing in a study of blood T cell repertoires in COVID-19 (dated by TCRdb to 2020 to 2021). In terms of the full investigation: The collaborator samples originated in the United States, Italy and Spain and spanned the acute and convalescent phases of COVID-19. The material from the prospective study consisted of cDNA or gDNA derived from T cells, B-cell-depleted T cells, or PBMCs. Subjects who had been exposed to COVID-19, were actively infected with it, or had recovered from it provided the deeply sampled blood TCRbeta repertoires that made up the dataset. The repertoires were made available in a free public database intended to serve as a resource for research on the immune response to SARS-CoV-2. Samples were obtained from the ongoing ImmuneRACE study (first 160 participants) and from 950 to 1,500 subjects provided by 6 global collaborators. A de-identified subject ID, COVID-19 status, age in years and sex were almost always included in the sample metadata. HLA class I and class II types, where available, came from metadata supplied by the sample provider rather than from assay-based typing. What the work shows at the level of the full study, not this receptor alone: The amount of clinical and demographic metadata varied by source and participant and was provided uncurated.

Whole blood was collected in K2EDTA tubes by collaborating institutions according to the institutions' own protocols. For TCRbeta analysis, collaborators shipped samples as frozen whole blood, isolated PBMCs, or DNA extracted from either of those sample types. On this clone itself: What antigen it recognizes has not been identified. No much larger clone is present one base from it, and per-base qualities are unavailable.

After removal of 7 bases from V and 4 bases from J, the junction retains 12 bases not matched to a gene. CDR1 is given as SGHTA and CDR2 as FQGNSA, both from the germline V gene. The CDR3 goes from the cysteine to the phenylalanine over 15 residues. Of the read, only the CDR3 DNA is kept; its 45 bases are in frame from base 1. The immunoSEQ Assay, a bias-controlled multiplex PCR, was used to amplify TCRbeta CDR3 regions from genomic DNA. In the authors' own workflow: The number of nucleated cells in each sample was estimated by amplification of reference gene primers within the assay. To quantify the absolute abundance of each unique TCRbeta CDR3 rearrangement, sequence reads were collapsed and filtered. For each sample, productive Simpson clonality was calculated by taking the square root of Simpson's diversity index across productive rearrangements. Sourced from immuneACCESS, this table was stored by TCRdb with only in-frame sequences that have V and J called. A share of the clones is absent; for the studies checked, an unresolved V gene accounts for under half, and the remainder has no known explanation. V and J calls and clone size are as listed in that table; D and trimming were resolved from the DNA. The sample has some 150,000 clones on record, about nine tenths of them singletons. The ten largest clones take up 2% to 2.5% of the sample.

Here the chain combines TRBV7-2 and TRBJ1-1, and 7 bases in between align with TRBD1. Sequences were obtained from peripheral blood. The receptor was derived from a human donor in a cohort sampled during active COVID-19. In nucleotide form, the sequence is TGTGCCAGCACCCCAACGGCGCAGGGGGGCACTGAAGCTTTCTTT. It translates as CASTPTAQGGTEAFF.